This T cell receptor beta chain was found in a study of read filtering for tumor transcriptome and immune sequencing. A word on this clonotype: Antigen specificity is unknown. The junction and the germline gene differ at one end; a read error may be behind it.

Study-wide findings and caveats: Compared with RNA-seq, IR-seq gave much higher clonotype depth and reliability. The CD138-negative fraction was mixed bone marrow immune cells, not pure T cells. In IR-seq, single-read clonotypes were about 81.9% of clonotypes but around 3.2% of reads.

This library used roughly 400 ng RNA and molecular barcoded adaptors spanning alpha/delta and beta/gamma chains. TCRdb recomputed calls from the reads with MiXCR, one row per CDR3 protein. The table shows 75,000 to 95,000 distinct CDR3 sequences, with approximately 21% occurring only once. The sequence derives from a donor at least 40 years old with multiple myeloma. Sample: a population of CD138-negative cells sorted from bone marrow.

The CDR3 is CASSLGFASYNERFF. The DNA for the CDR3 is TGTGCCAGCAGCCTTGGATTCGCGTCCTACAATGAGCGGTTCTTC. The chain uses TRBV7-3 and TRBJ2-1, with unresolved D. The CDR3 has 15 amino acids. Germline CDR1 SGHTA, CDR2 FQGTGA.